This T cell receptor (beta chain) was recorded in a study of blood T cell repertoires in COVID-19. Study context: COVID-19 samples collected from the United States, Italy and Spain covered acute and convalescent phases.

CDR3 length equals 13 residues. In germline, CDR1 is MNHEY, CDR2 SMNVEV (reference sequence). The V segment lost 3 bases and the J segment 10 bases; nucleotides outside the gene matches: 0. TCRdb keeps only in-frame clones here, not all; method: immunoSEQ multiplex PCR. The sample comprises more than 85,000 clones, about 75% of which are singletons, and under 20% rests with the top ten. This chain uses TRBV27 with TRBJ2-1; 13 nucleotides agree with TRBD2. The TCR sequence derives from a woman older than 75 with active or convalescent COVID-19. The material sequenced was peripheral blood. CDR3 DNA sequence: TGTGCCAGCAGTTTGGGACTAGCGGGGGAGCAGTTCTTC. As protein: CASSLGLAGEQFF.